The T cell receptor beta chain under discussion was sequenced for a study of beta chain features in type 1 diabetes. Overall study results and limits: Shorter templates might be favored by PCR, and equally so in patients and in controls.

Trimming took 1 base from V and 7 from J, leaving 14 bases between them. Germline CDR1 reads SGHTA; CDR2 reads FQGNSA. This CDR3 contains 15 residues. The sequenced template was cDNA made from the entire isolated RNA. The repertoire was sequenced with immunoSEQ multiplex PCR; TCRdb's copy has only in-frame clones and lacks some. This table has about 620,000 clones, less than 20% appearing once. Note on this clone: No antigen is known for it.

V and J are TRBV7-2 and TRBJ1-5; TRBD1 might be the D (6 bases). What was sequenced was naive CD4+ T cells from blood. The receptor comes from a man between 18 and 29 years old in good health. The CDR3, as DNA: TGTGCCAGCAGCTTAGAGTCTACAGGGAAACAGCCCCAGCATTTT. Amino acids: CASSLESTGKQPQHF.